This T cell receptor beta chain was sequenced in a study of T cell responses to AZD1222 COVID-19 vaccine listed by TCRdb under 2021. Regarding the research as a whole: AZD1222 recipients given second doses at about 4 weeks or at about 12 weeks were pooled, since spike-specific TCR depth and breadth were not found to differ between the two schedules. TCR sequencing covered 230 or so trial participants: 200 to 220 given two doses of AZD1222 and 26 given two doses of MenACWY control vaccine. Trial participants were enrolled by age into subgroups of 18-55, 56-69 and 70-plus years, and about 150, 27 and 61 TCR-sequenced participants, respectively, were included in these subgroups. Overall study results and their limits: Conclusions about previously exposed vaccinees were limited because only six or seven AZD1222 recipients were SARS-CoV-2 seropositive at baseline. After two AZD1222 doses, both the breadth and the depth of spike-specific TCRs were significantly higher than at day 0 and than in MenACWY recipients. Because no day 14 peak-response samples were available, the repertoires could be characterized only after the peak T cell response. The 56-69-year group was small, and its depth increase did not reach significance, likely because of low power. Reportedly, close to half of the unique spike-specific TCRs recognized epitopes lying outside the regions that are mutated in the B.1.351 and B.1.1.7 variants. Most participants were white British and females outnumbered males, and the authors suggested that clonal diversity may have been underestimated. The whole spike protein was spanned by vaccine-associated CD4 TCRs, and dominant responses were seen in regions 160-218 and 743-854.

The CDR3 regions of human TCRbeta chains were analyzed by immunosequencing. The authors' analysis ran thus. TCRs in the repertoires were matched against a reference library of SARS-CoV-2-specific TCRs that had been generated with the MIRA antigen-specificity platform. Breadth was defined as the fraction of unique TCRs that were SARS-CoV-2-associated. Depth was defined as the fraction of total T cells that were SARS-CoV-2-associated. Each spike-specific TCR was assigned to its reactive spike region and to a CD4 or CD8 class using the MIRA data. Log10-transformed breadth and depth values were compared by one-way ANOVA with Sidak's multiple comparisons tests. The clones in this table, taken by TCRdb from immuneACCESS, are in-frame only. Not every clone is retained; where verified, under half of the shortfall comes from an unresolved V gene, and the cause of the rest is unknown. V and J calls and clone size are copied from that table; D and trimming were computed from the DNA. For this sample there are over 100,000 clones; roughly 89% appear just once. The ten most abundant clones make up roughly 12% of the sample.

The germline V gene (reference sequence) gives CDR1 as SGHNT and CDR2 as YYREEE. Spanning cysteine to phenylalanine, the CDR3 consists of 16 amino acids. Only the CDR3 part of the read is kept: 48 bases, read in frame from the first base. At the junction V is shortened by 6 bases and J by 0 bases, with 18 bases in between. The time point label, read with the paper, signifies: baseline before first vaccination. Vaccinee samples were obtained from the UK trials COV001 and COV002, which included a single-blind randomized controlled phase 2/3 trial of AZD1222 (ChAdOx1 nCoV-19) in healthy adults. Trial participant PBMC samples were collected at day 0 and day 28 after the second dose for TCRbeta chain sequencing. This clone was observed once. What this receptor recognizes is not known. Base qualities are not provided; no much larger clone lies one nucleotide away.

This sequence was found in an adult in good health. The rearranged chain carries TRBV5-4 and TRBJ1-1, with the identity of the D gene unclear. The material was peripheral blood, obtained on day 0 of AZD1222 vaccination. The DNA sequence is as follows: TGTGCCAGCACCAAGGACCCGGGCAGATTGAACACTGAAGCTTTCTTT. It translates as CASTKDPGRLNTEAFF. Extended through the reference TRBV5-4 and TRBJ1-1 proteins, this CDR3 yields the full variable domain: ETGVTQSPTHLIKTRGQQVTLRCSSQSGHNTVSWYQQALGQGPQFIFQYYREEENGRGNFPPRFSGLQFPNYSSELNVNALELDDSALYLCASTKDPGRLNTEAFFGQGTRLTVV.